Included here is one TCR beta chain sequence, with context. This sample is drawn from a study of post-analysis software for immune sequencing data. cDNA libraries for TCR beta contained unique molecular identifiers. One entry per CDR3 protein, called by TCRdb with MiXCR from the PCR reads. The sample includes 740,000 or so distinct CDR3 sequences, 53% of them seen just once. This sequence originates from a girl under 18 with multiple sclerosis. Sequenced sample: blood.

CDR3 region: CASSLHDRPYGYTF. The CDR3 bases are TGTGCCAGCAGCTTACACGACAGGCCCTATGGCTACACCTTC. The chain couples TRBV5-5 to TRBJ1-2; D is possibly TRBD1 (6 bases). V was clipped by 2 bases and J by 4 bases, with 12 bases between them. Germline V CDR1 and CDR2: SGHKS, YYEKEE (reference sequence). The CDR3 contains 14 residues.